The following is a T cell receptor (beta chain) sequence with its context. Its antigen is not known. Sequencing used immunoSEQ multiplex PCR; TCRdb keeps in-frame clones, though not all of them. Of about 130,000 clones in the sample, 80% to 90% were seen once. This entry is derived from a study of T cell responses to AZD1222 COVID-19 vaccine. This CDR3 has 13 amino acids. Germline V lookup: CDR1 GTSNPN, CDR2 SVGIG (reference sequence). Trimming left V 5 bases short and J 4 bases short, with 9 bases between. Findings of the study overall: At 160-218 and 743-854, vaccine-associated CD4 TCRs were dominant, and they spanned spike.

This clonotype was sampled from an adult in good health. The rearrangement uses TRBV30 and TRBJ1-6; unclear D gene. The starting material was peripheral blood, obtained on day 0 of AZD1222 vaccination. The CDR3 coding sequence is TGTGCCTGGGACAAAGCTTATAATTCACCCCTCCACTTT. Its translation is CAWDKAYNSPLHF. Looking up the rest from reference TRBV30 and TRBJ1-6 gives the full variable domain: SQTIHQWPATLVQPVGSPLSLECTVEGTSNPNLYWYRQAAGRGLQLLFYSVGIGQISSEVPQNLSASRPQDRQFILSSKKLLLSDSGFYLCAWDKAYNSPLHFGNGTRLTVT.